The 20 T cell receptor beta chains below were found in one sample sequenced in a study of cytomegalovirus exposure and HLA in healthy donors. 60 Vbeta and 13 Jbeta primers were used in PCR. Only in-frame clones appear in the TCRdb table, and some are missing; sequencing was by immunoSEQ multiplex PCR. This sample yields around 150,000 clones, of which around three quarters are seen a single time; around 6.3% belongs to the top ten. Sequenced sample: PBMCs. The receptor source for this set is a man aged 35 to 55 in good health and CMV-seropositive.

V usage is TRBV15 and J usage is TRBJ2-5, with TRBD2 as a possible D gene (6 bases). The tail of the sequence fits TRBJ2-7 better, so the J call may be wrong. The germline gives CDR1 LNHNV, CDR2 YYDKDF (reference sequence). This CDR3 has 17 amino acids. The chain's CDR3 is CATSRAGGWGRADEQYF. The CDR3 nucleotides are TGTGCCACCAGCAGAGCCGGGGGATGGGGCAGGGCCGACGAGCAGTACTTC.

This sequence joins TRBV2 and TRBJ1-2; 10 bases map to TRBD1. Germline CDR1 and CDR2: SNHLY and FYNNEI. V was clipped by 7 bases and J by 4 bases; unmatched bases: 9. This CDR3 comprises 15 residues. This CDR3 is CASTLDRGYSYGYTF. The CDR3, as DNA: TGTGCCAGCACCCTGGACAGGGGGTATTCCTATGGCTACACCTTC.

The chain carries TRBV5-8 and TRBJ2-5; 8 positions agree with TRBD2. The CDR3 sequence is 15 residues long. V lost 7 bases and J lost 1; bases outside the gene matches: 9. CDR1 and CDR2 from the germline V gene are SGHTS and YDEGEE. CDR3 sequence reads: CASAAGGYPQETQYF. The CDR3 DNA reads TGTGCCAGCGCCGCGGGGGGCTACCCCCAAGAGACCCAGTACTTC. Based on the CDR3 plus reference TRBV5-8 and TRBJ2-5, the full variable domain is EAGVTQSPTHLIKTRGQQATLRCSPISGHTSVYWYQQALGLGLQFLLWYDEGEERNRGNFPPRFSGRQFPNYSSELNVNALELEDSALYLCASAAGGYPQETQYFGPGTRLLVL.

This chain uses TRBV28 with TRBJ2-2; D gene unclear. This CDR3 comprises 13 residues. The V end lost 3 bases, the J end lost 4 bases, and 6 bases lay between the germline ends. Germline V gives CDR1 MDHEN, CDR2 SYDVKM. The chain's CDR3 is CASSFRVTGELFF. CDR3 coding DNA: TGTGCCAGCAGTTTTCGGGTCACCGGGGAGCTGTTTTTT.

The chain carries TRBV12-5 and TRBJ2-4; 8 positions match TRBD1. The V segment lost 5 bases and the J segment 3 bases; nucleotides outside the gene matches: 9. Germline CDR1 is LGHNT and CDR2 is FRNRAP. CDR3 length: 16 amino acids. The CDR3 loop reads CASGPQGGEVKNIQYF. The CDR3, as DNA: TGTGCTAGTGGTCCACAGGGGGGAGAGGTCAAAAACATTCAGTACTTC.

This sequence joins TRBV27 and TRBJ2-3; 7 positions agree with TRBD2. Germline CDR1 is MNHEY and CDR2 is SMNVEV (reference sequence). This CDR3 spans 14 amino acids. J was trimmed by 6 bases and V by 1 base; bases with no gene match: 4. This chain's CDR3 is CASSLFLSGDTQYF. The CDR3 coding sequence is TGTGCCAGCAGTTTATTCCTTAGCGGGGATACGCAGTATTTT.

This clone showed up just a few times. V and J are TRBV19 and TRBJ1-4, with 7 bases identical to TRBD1. Germline trimming cut 5 bases from V and 0 bases from J; bases unmatched to any gene: 6. The length of the CDR3 is 16 residues. From germline, CDR1 is LNHDA and CDR2 SQIVND (reference sequence). The CDR3: CASSYRTGATNEKLFF. The DNA for the CDR3 is TGTGCCAGTAGTTATAGAACAGGGGCAACTAATGAAAAACTGTTTTTT.

This clone was seen a handful of times. The chain carries TRBV27 and TRBJ2-7; the match to TRBD1 covers 7 bases. Trimming took 5 bases from V and 3 from J; bases not matched to a gene: 4. The CDR3 sequence is 13 residues long. Per the germline V gene, CDR1 is MNHEY and CDR2 is SMNVEV (reference sequence). The CDR3 loop is CASSPRQGYEQYF. Here the CDR3 DNA reads TGTGCCAGCAGTCCACGACAGGGCTACGAGCAGTACTTC.

Only one count was recorded for this clone. V gene TRBV5-1 combines with J gene TRBJ2-1; 7 nucleotides match TRBD2. The CDR3 is 15 amino acids. Per germline, CDR1 SGHRS and CDR2 YFSETQ. V shed 1 base and J 6 bases; nucleotides not matched to a gene: 7. The chain's CDR3 is CASSLPSGDTNEQFF. The CDR3 DNA is TGCGCCAGCAGCTTGCCTAGCGGAGATACCAATGAGCAGTTCTTC.

The chain links TRBV6-1 to TRBJ1-4; D is unclear. From germline, CDR1 is MNHNS and CDR2 SASEGT. CDR3 length: 19 amino acids. V gave up 4 bases and J gave up 7 bases, with 28 bases separating them. The CDR3 DNA reads TGTGCCAGCAGTGGCTATTACAATTTAGCTAAATCTTATGGTGAAAAACTGTTTTTT. The encoded protein is CASSGYYNLAKSYGEKLFF.

This clone was found once. This chain uses TRBV6-6 with TRBJ2-1; tentatively, D is TRBD2 (6 bases). Germline V gene lookup returns CDR1 MNHNY and CDR2 SVGAGI (reference sequence). Trimming took 6 bases from V and 4 from J, leaving 13 bases between them. There are 14 residues in the CDR3. The CDR3 DNA reads as TGTGCCAGCAGCCCGGGAGTTGGGTACAATGAGCAGTTCTTC. Encoded protein: CASSPGVGYNEQFF.

The chain combines TRBV14 with TRBJ2-7, with 7 bases identical to TRBD1. The CDR3 totals 15 residues. Germline-derived CDR1 and CDR2 are SGHDN and FVKESK. Losses at the gene ends were 3 bases for V and 4 bases for J; bases not matched to a gene: 9. DNA for the CDR3: TGTGCCAGCAGCCACCTGGGACAGCTCAAATACGAGCAGTACTTC. Its translation is CASSHLGQLKYEQYF.

V is TRBV28 and J is TRBJ1-2; no definite D call. V was clipped by 2 bases and J by 8 bases, with 12 bases between them. CDR3 size: 13 residues. Germline V gene sequence: CDR1 MDHEN, CDR2 SYDVKM. The CDR3, as DNA: TGTGCCAGCAGTTTAAATCAGGCGGGGGGCTACACCTTC. This gives the protein CASSLNQAGGYTF.

The rearrangement links TRBV10-2 to TRBJ2-1, with 9 bases lining up with TRBD2. V trimming: 8 bases; J trimming: 4 bases; junction bases outside the gene matches: 18. The CDR3 runs to 18 residues. Germline V gene sequence: CDR1 WSHSY, CDR2 SAAADI. CDR3 nucleotide sequence: TGCGCCAGCGCAGGGCCCACGGCTAGCGGGAAAACTTACAATGAGCAGTTCTTC. Translating gives CASAGPTASGKTYNEQFF.

This sequence joins TRBV29-1 and TRBJ2-2; maybe TRBD1 (6 bases). Germline CDR1 is SQVTM and CDR2 is ANQGSEA. The V gene lost 6 bases and the J gene lost 3 bases, with 14 bases spanning the gap. CDR3 length: 14 amino acids. The CDR3 nucleotides are TGCAGCGTATCTACAGGGTGGTACACCGGGGAGCTGTTTTTT. Protein sequence: CSVSTGWYTGELFF.

This chain joins TRBV6-1 and TRBJ1-5; D remains ambiguous. The germline V and J ends were trimmed by 4 bases and 2 bases, with 9 bases remaining between them. The CDR3 contains 14 residues. Germline CDR1 and CDR2: MNHNS and SASEGT. The CDR3 protein is CASSVGGGNQPQHF. In DNA form, the CDR3 reads TGTGCCAGCAGTGTAGGCGGGGGCAATCAGCCCCAGCATTTT.

This clone was recorded only once. This rearrangement joins TRBV9 to TRBJ1-5, with TRBD1 matching over 9 bases. Germline lookup yields CDR1 SGDLS and CDR2 YYNGEE. CDR3 length: 15 amino acids. J was trimmed by 3 bases and V by 0 bases; bases with no gene match: 1. CDR3 DNA: TGTGCCAGCAGCGTAGGGGACAGGGACAATCAGCCCCAGCATTTT. Translated: CASSVGDRDNQPQHF.

Only one count was recorded for this clone. V usage is TRBV9 and J usage is TRBJ2-3; D is perhaps TRBD2 (6 bases). The CDR3 has 16 amino acids. Trimming removed 4 bases at V and 2 bases at J, with 17 bases between. Germline assignment: CDR1 SGDLS and CDR2 YYNGEE. The CDR3 protein is CASSPKASVTTDTQYF. The CDR3 nucleotides read TGTGCCAGCAGCCCCAAGGCTAGCGTAACCACAGATACGCAGTATTTT.

This chain joins TRBV10-3 and TRBJ1-3; D uncertain. Trimming cost V 4 bases and J 0 bases, with 10 bases left between them. CDR3 length: 15 amino acids. The germline gives CDR1 ENHRY, CDR2 SYGVKD. The CDR3 protein is CAISVGGGSGNTIYF. In nucleotides, the CDR3 is TGTGCCATCAGTGTTGGCGGAGGCTCTGGAAACACCATATATTTT.

As regards this clone: This sample includes further DNA sequences coding for the same CDR3. The rearrangement uses TRBV18 and TRBJ1-2; no clear D. Germline V CDR1 and CDR2: KGHSH, LQKENI. The length of the CDR3 is 11 residues. Trimming shortened V by 3 bases and J by 8 bases, and 7 bases separated the two germline ends. The CDR3 DNA is TGTGCCAGCTCACCGGAGGGCGGCTACACCTTC. It specifies CASSPEGGYTF.